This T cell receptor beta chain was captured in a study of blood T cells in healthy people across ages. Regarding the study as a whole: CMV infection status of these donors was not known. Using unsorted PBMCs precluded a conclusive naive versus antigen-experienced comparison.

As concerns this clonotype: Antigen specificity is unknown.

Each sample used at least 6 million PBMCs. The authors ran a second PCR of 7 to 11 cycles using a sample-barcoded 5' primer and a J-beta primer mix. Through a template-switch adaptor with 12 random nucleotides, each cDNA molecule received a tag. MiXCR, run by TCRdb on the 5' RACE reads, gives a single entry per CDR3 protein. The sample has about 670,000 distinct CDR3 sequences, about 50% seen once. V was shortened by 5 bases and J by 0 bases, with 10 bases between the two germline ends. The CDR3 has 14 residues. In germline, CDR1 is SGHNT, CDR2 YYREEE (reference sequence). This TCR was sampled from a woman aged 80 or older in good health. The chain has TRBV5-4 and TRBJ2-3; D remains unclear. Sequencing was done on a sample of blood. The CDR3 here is CASRSETSTDTQYF. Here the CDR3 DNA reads TGTGCCAGCAGGTCGGAGACTAGCACAGATACGCAGTATTTT.